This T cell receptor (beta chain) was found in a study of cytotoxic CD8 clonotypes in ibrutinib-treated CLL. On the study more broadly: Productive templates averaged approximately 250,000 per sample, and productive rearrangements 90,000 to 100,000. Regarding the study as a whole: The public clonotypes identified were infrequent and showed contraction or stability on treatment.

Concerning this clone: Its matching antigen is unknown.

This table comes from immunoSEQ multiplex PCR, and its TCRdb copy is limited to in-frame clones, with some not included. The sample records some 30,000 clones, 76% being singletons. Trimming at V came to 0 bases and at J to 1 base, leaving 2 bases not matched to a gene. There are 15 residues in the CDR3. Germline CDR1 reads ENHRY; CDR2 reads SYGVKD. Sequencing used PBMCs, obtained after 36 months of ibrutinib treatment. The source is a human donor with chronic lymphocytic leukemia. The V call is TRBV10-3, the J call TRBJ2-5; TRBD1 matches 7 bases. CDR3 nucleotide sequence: TGTGCCATCAGTGAGTCGACAGGGCTCCAAGAGACCCAGTACTTC. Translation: CAISESTGLQETQYF.